Each of the 27 T cell receptor beta chains below was sequenced from the same sample in a study of read filtering for tumor transcriptome and immune sequencing (dated by TCRdb to the early 2020s). The sequencer was an Illumina HiSeq 4000. Starting from 350 to 450 ng RNA, TCR libraries were constructed with the Immunoverse kit using molecular barcoded adaptors that cover the alpha/delta and beta/gamma chains. In-frame beta chains were kept once TCRdb had trimmed the public reads at Q25 with fastp and called clones with MiXCR. Every entry covers one CDR3 protein and lists the most common genes and DNA from its rows. Present in this sample are more than 55,000 distinct CDR3 sequences, 20% to 25% of which were seen just once. Of the sample, about a sixth is held by the ten largest clones. The sequenced sample consisted of a population of CD138-negative cells sorted from bone marrow. This specimen's cell subset or site label, per the study, means: bone marrow mononuclear cells depleted of CD138+ plasma/myeloma cells by negative magnetic selection. These receptors originate from a donor at least 40 years old with multiple myeloma.

This clonotype was seen ten or more times. The chain uses TRBV3-1 and TRBJ1-1, with unresolved D. The CDR3 has 15 amino acids. The germline V gene encodes CDR1 LGHDT and CDR2 YNNKEL (reference sequence). Trimming removed 1 base at V and 3 bases at J, with 12 bases between. The CDR3 nucleotides are TGTGCCAGCAGCCAAGGGAACGGTTTTTACACTGAAGCTTTCTTT. Residues: CASSQGNGFYTEAFF.

Details on this clonotype: Without the conserved terminal phenylalanine or tryptophan, this CDR3 likely stems from a read error. This sequence joins TRBV19 and TRBJ2-1; tentative D call: TRBD2 (6 bases). In germline, CDR1 is LNHDA, CDR2 SQIVND (reference sequence). This CDR3 spans 13 amino acids. V was pared by 7 bases and J by 8 bases, with 15 bases between. The CDR3 nucleotides are TGTGCCAGTAAATCGTCGGGAGCTGATGAGCAGTTCTCC. It codes for CASKSSGADEQFS.

The sample holds many counts of this clonotype. The V call is TRBV7-3, the J call TRBJ1-1, with TRBD1 as a possible D gene (6 bases). Germline CDR1 and CDR2: SGHTA and FQGTGA. The CDR3 is 13 residues long. The ends were cut back, 5 bases at V and 2 bases at J, with 9 bases in the middle. The CDR3 DNA reads as TGTGCCAGCAGCCTGGGACACAACACTGAAGCTTTCTTT. Translation: CASSLGHNTEAFF.

This clonotype was observed many times. The chain couples TRBV29-1 to TRBJ2-3; a weak D match, TRBD2 (6 bases). Trimming took off 3 bases at V and 2 bases at J, with 6 bases between the two ends. The CDR3 is 12 amino acids. Germline V gene sequence: CDR1 SQVTM, CDR2 ANQGSEA. CDR3 coding DNA: TGCAGCGTTGAGGACTACACAGATACGCAGTATTTT. It codes for CSVEDYTDTQYF.

This clonotype was observed at least ten times. The rearrangement links TRBV10-3 to TRBJ1-2; 7 nucleotides match TRBD1. J lost 3 bases, V lost 10 bases, and 8 bases had no gene match. The germline V gene encodes CDR1 ENHRY and CDR2 SYGVKD. This CDR3 has 13 residues. CDR3 loop: CATRDRSHYGYTF. As DNA, the CDR3 is TGTGCCACCAGGGACAGATCCCACTATGGCTACACCTTC.

There are many counts of this clonotype. The chain links TRBV7-6 to TRBJ1-6; TRBD1 might be the D (5 bases). The CDR3 has 14 residues. Trimming took 5 bases from V and 5 from J, leaving 10 bases between them. The germline CDR1 and CDR2 sequences are SGHVS and FNYEAQ. The CDR3 nucleotides read TGTGCCAGCAGCCGGGACGGGAATAATTCACCCCTCCACTTT. This translates into CASSRDGNNSPLHF.

This clonotype was detected ten times or more. This rearrangement joins TRBV28 to TRBJ2-1; a weak D match, TRBD2 (7 bases). The germline gives CDR1 MDHEN, CDR2 SYDVKM. Trimming took 10 bases from V and 9 from J, leaving 19 bases between them. This CDR3 has 13 residues. Written as DNA, the CDR3 is TGTGCCACCGATTGGGGGGGGGCGACTGAGCAGTTCTTC. It specifies CATDWGGATEQFF.

The rearrangement uses TRBV20-1 and TRBJ1-5; 7 nucleotides align to TRBD1. CDR1 and CDR2 (germline): DFQATT, SNEGSKA (reference sequence). CDR3 size: 13 residues. CDR3 DNA: TGCAGCGGAAAGGAGGGGGCGGGTCAGCCCCAGCATTTT. It is translated as CSGKEGAGQPQHF.

As for this clonotype: The CDR3 carries no conserved terminal phenylalanine or tryptophan, so it likely arises from a read error. The chain combines TRBV28 with TRBJ2-1, with 8 bases fitting TRBD2. The CDR3 is made up of 15 amino acids. In germline, CDR1 is MDHEN, CDR2 SYDVKM. V trimming: 5 bases; J trimming: 6 bases; junction bases outside the gene matches: 9. The chain's CDR3 is CASSLDPGGPNEQFL. In DNA form, the CDR3 reads TGTGCCAGCAGTCTAGATCCGGGAGGGCCCAATGAGCAGTTCCTC.

In its sample, this clonotype was seen many times. This sequence joins TRBV28 and TRBJ1-6; perhaps TRBD1 as D (5 bases). V was pared by 6 bases and J by 4 bases, with 19 bases between. The length of the CDR3 is 17 residues. Germline V gene sequence: CDR1 MDHEN, CDR2 SYDVKM. The CDR3 reads CASSLGTGGGYNSPLHF. The CDR3 DNA follows: TGTGCCAGCAGCCTGGGGACCGGCGGGGGATATAATTCACCCCTCCACTTT.

The chain is built from TRBV5-6 and TRBJ2-3; 7 bases line up with TRBD2. CDR3 length: 14 residues. Looked up from germline, CDR1 is SGHDT and CDR2 is YYEEEE. V was clipped by 2 bases and J by 7 bases; unmatched bases: 7. The CDR3 DNA reads as TGTGCCAGCAGCTTTCCGGGGAGGGATTATACGCAGTATTTT. As protein: CASSFPGRDYTQYF.

In its sample, this clonotype was seen a few times. V is TRBV6-2 or TRBV6-3 and J is TRBJ2-5; 7 positions agree with TRBD2. The germline V gene has CDR1 MNHEY and CDR2 SVGEGT. J was trimmed by 5 bases and V by 6 bases; bases with no gene match: 6. This CDR3 region has 13 residues. The CDR3 is CASRLAVAETQYF. CDR3 coding DNA: TGTGCCAGCAGGCTAGCGGTTGCCGAGACCCAGTACTTC.

Here the CDR3 DNA reads TGCGAAAGCAGTGAGTTCTCCTACGAGCAGTACTTC. Protein product: CESSEFSYEQYF. The genes are TRBV10-1 and TRBJ2-7; D ambiguous. Germline CDR1 is WNHNN and CDR2 is SYGVQD (reference sequence). The CDR3 is 12 amino acids.

The chain uses TRBV10-3 and TRBJ2-1, with D unresolved. Trimming took off 8 bases at V and 5 bases at J, with 10 bases between the two ends. Germline V CDR1 and CDR2: ENHRY, SYGVKD. This CDR3 region has 12 residues. CDR3 DNA sequence: TGTGCCATCCAGAGCGCACACAATGAGCAGTTCTTC. Translating it yields CAIQSAHNEQFF.

This clonotype was detected ten times or more. This chain joins TRBV6-1 and TRBJ1-1; unclear D gene. V gave up 0 bases and J gave up 0 bases, with 5 bases separating them. The germline V gene encodes CDR1 MNHNS and CDR2 SASEGT. CDR3 size: 14 residues. The CDR3 reads CASSEALLNTEAFF. CDR3 bases: TGTGCCAGCAGTGAAGCCCTTCTGAACACTGAAGCTTTCTTT.

Many counts were recorded for this clonotype. The rearrangement joins TRBV29-1 to TRBJ2-5, with 7 bases that match TRBD2. Trimming cost V 4 bases and J 2 bases; bases outside gene matches: 1. The CDR3 spans 12 residues. CDR1 is SQVTM, CDR2 ANQGSEA, per germline. CDR3 in amino acids: CSVVREQETQYF. CDR3 in DNA: TGCAGCGTTGTGCGGGAGCAAGAGACCCAGTACTTC.

The sample holds many counts of this clonotype. The genes are TRBV12-3 or TRBV12-4 and TRBJ2-5, with 9 nucleotides matching TRBD2. V shed 4 bases, J shed 4 bases, and the junction held 1 base outside the gene matches. The CDR3 length is 13 residues. The CDR3: CASSSSGIETQYF. The CDR3 bases are TGTGCCAGCAGTTCTAGCGGGATAGAGACCCAGTACTTC.

In this sample, this clonotype turned up a few times. J is TRBJ1-5 and V is TRBV6-2 or TRBV6-3; D unclear. This CDR3 is 12 amino acids long. Germline values: CDR1 MNHEY, CDR2 SVGEGT. Trimming took 0 bases from V and 7 from J, leaving 4 bases between them. The CDR3 nucleotides read TGTGCCAGCAGTTACTCGCGCCAGCCCCAGCATTTT. This translates into CASSYSRQPQHF.

This clonotype has a count of ten or more. The genes are TRBV4-1 and TRBJ1-2; D not resolved. Germline V gene data show CDR1 as MGHRA and CDR2 as YSYEKL. This CDR3 is built from 14 residues. V lost 0 bases, J lost 4 bases, and 9 bases lay in between. The CDR3 spells CASSQENMGYGYTF. CDR3 in DNA: TGCGCCAGCAGCCAAGAAAACATGGGCTATGGCTACACCTTC.

In this sample, this clonotype turned up many times. This rearrangement joins TRBV2 to TRBJ2-5; D is possibly TRBD2 (5 bases). Germline V gives CDR1 SNHLY, CDR2 FYNNEI. Trimming left V 0 bases short and J 7 bases short, with 18 bases between. This CDR3 has 16 residues. CDR3 sequence: CASSEALIGPRGTQYF. The CDR3 nucleotides read TGTGCCAGCAGTGAAGCGCTGATAGGCCCCCGGGGGACCCAGTACTTC.

This clonotype was counted at least ten times. This sequence joins TRBV5-1 and TRBJ2-5, with D perhaps TRBD1 (5 bases). The germline V gene encodes CDR1 SGHRS and CDR2 YFSETQ. CDR3 length equals 13 residues. V was shortened by 4 bases and J by 4 bases, with 11 bases between the two germline ends. The DNA of the CDR3 is TGCGCCAGCAGCGACCAGGGTGGAGAGACCCAGTACTTC. This gives the protein CASSDQGGETQYF.

This clonotype was recorded at least ten times. The chain recombines TRBV7-2 with TRBJ2-3; 7 nucleotides line up with TRBD2. Germline CDR1 SGHTA, CDR2 FQGNSA. This CDR3 region has 15 residues. The trim removed 3 bases at V and 2 bases at J, leaving 5 bases unmatched. The CDR3, as DNA: TGTGCCAGCAGCTTTGGGCGGGGGATCACAGATACGCAGTATTTT. Translated: CASSFGRGITDTQYF.

In this sample, this clonotype turned up many times. The J gene is TRBJ2-7, the V gene TRBV28; possibly TRBD2 for D (7 bases). The CDR3 has 14 amino acids. V lost 3 bases and J lost 6, with 15 bases in between. From germline, CDR1 is MDHEN and CDR2 SYDVKM. CDR3 region: CASSFRGAVREQYF. The CDR3 DNA sequence: TGTGCCAGCAGTTTTCGGGGGGCCGTCCGCGAGCAGTACTTC.

With regard to this clonotype: This may come from a read error, since a much larger clone is one base off. This is likely a read error, given that the CDR3 carries no conserved phenylalanine or tryptophan at its end. The genes are TRBV29-1 and TRBJ2-2; 7 bases map to TRBD1. The CDR3 is 14 amino acids. J lost 4 bases, V lost 5 bases, and 7 bases had no gene match. The germline gives CDR1 SQVTM, CDR2 ANQGSEA. The CDR3: CSVKQGLFTGELFL. The CDR3 region has the DNA TGCAGCGTTAAACAGGGGCTCTTCACCGGGGAGCTGTTTCTT.

CDR3: CASSQLVREGTYNEQFF. In nucleotides, the CDR3 is TGCGCCAGCAGTCAATTGGTGCGGGAGGGTACCTACAATGAGCAGTTCTTC. This rearrangement joins TRBV23-1 to TRBJ2-1; 9 nucleotides align to TRBD2. TRBV23-1 has ORF status, its function being uncertain. Trimming removed 1 base from V and 2 bases from J; junction bases left unmatched: 6. CDR3 length equals 17 residues.

The table lists this clonotype with many counts. This chain links TRBV2 with TRBJ1-2, with TRBD1 as a possible D gene (5 bases). Germline CDR1 reads SNHLY; CDR2 reads FYNNEI. The V end was cut by 8 bases, the J end by 2 bases, with 15 bases between. The CDR3 loop spans 14 amino acids. CDR3 coding DNA: TGTGCCAGCGCGATGGGGGACCTAAACTATGGCTACACCTTC. This codes for CASAMGDLNYGYTF. Based on the CDR3 plus reference TRBV2 and TRBJ1-2, the full variable domain is EPEVTQTPSHQVTQMGQEVILRCVPISNHLYFYWYRQILGQKVEFLVSFYNNEISEKSEIFDDQFSVERPDGSNFTLKIRSTKLEDSAMYFCASAMGDLNYGYTFGSGTRLTVV.

Concerning this clonotype itself: A junction end diverges from the germline sequence, so it may reflect a read error. The chain joins TRBV7-9 to TRBJ1-4, with no clear D. The CDR3 runs to 12 residues. CDR1 and CDR2 (germline): SEHNR, FQNEAQ (reference sequence). CDR3 in amino acids: CASSRSNERLFF. DNA of the CDR3: TGTGCCAGCAGCAGGTCAAATGAAAGACTGTTTTTT. The full variable domain, with the rest looked up from reference TRBV7-9 and TRBJ1-4, is DTGVSQNPRHKITKRGQNVTFRCDPISEHNRLYWYRQTLGQGPEFLTYFQNEAQLEKSRLLSDRFSAERPKGSFSTLEIQRTEQGDSAMYLCASSRSNERLFFGSGTQLSVL.